One and the same sample provided the 13 T cell receptor beta chains below, sequenced in a study of cytomegalovirus exposure and HLA in healthy donors (dated by TCRdb to 2016 to 2017). The library was made by the immunoSEQ multiplex PCR assay. The multiplex PCR relied on a mix of 60 forward primers for TCR Vbeta segments and 13 reverse primers for TCR Jbeta segments. This immuneACCESS table, as held by TCRdb, lists in-frame sequences with V and J called but not all clones. Of the missing ones, under half trace to an unresolved V gene in checked studies; the others have no known cause. The table for this sample lists around 200,000 clones; about four fifths of them were counted only once. 10% of the sample belongs to the ten largest clones. Sequenced sample: PBMCs. These receptors were taken from a woman between 50 and 59 years old in good health and CMV-seropositive.

This clone was seen once. The chain carries TRBV9 and TRBJ2-5; 8 bases line up with TRBD2. The CDR3 runs 17 residues. With V trimmed by 0 bases and J by 5 bases, 12 bases remained unmatched. CDR1 is SGDLS and CDR2 is YYNGEE in the germline V gene. The CDR3 loop reads CASSVGYGGELWETQYF. DNA for the CDR3: TGTGCCAGCAGCGTAGGCTACGGGGGGGAGTTATGGGAGACCCAGTACTTC.

This clone turned up a few times. The V and J genes are TRBV19 and TRBJ1-5; no clear D. V was trimmed by 1 base and J by 4 bases, leaving 14 bases between them. The V gene's germline CDR1 is LNHDA and CDR2 SQIVND (reference sequence). This CDR3 spans 16 amino acids. The CDR3 region has the DNA TGTGCCAGTAGTATAGGGCGCAGGCCAACGAATCAGCCCCAGCATTTT. Its translation is CASSIGRRPTNQPQHF.

The rearrangement links TRBV5-1 to TRBJ1-1; 7 bases are a match to TRBD1. Germline V gene lookup returns CDR1 SGHRS and CDR2 YFSETQ. J was trimmed by 5 bases and V by 5 bases; bases with no gene match: 9. The CDR3 has 14 amino acids. The CDR3 sequence: CASRPLGGETEAFF. CDR3 sequence (DNA): TGCGCCAGCAGACCCTTAGGGGGCGAGACTGAAGCTTTCTTT.

The gene calls are TRBV5-1 and TRBJ2-3; D may be TRBD2 (6 bases). CDR1 is SGHRS, CDR2 YFSETQ, per germline. V was trimmed by 4 bases and J by 0 bases, leaving 12 bases between them. The CDR3 is 15 amino acids. The CDR3 DNA is TGCGCCAGCAGCCCGGGACTTACTAGCACAGATACGCAGTATTTT. It yields the protein CASSPGLTSTDTQYF.

This chain uses TRBV28 with TRBJ2-5, with TRBD2 matching over 8 bases. Looked up from germline, CDR1 is MDHEN and CDR2 is SYDVKM. The V and J ends lost 5 bases and 1 base, in that order; junction bases with no gene match: 6. This CDR3 region has 15 residues. The CDR3 bases are TGTGCCAGCAGTACTGGGGCGGGGGGCCAAGAGACCCAGTACTTC. Translating it yields CASSTGAGGQETQYF.

As DNA, the CDR3 is TGCGCCAGCAGCTTGTCGCTACCCAACACCGGGGAGCTGTTTTTT. This sequence encodes CASSLSLPNTGELFF. The rearrangement uses TRBV5-1 and TRBJ2-2; D ambiguous. With 1 base removed from V and 2 bases from J, the gap between germline ends came to 9 bases. This CDR3 comprises 15 residues. CDR1 and CDR2 from the germline V gene are SGHRS and YFSETQ.

Note on this clone: Distinct nucleotide sequences in the sample also encode this CDR3. The rearrangement links TRBV6-5 to TRBJ2-7; tentatively, D is TRBD1 (5 bases). The CDR3 runs to 11 residues. The V gene lost 6 bases and the J gene lost 3 bases, with 6 bases spanning the gap. Germline V gives CDR1 MNHEY, CDR2 SVGAGI. CDR3 region: CASSRDYEQYF. DNA of the CDR3: TGTGCCAGCAGCAGGGACTACGAGCAGTACTTC.

V gene TRBV11-2 combines with J gene TRBJ2-3; TRBD1 might be the D (6 bases). V was trimmed by 3 bases and J by 3 bases, leaving 13 bases between them. This CDR3 contains 15 residues. Per germline, CDR1 SGHAT and CDR2 FQNNGV. The CDR3 DNA sequence: TGTGCCAGCAGCTTCAGGGGTGGAGTAACAGATACGCAGTATTTT. Protein product: CASSFRGGVTDTQYF.

This chain joins TRBV27 and TRBJ1-1; possibly TRBD1 for D (5 bases). Germline values: CDR1 MNHEY, CDR2 SMNVEV (reference sequence). The CDR3 has 15 residues. V was clipped by 2 bases and J by 2 bases, with 12 bases between them. CDR3 DNA: TGTGCCAGCAGTTTAAGGCGGGACTCAAACACTGAAGCTTTCTTT. It codes for CASSLRRDSNTEAFF.

DNA of the CDR3: TGTGCCAGCAGTTTATCGGGGGGAGCCTACAATGAGCAGTTCTTC. Its protein product is CASSLSGGAYNEQFF. V is TRBV27 and J is TRBJ2-1; weak D call: TRBD2 (6 bases). With 0 bases removed from V and 2 bases from J, the gap between germline ends came to 8 bases. The CDR3 has 15 residues. The germline V gene has CDR1 MNHEY and CDR2 SMNVEV (reference sequence).

V and J are TRBV28 and TRBJ1-1; maybe TRBD1 (5 bases). CDR1 is MDHEN, CDR2 SYDVKM, per germline. This CDR3 contains 15 residues. Trimming pared 6 bases from V and 2 bases from J, leaving 16 bases between. CDR3 residues: CASSRILRGNTEAFF. The CDR3 DNA is TGTGCCAGCAGCCGAATCTTAAGGGGAAACACTGAAGCTTTCTTT.

The chain has TRBV7-2 and TRBJ2-5; a possible D gene is TRBD2 (5 bases). CDR3 size: 14 residues. The ends were cut back, 0 bases at V and 7 bases at J, with 12 bases in the middle. Germline V gene lookup returns CDR1 SGHTA and CDR2 FQGNSA. The CDR3: CASSLAPAEGTQYF. The CDR3 nucleotides read TGTGCCAGCAGCTTAGCGCCCGCCGAGGGGACCCAGTACTTC. Looking up the rest from reference TRBV7-2 and TRBJ2-5 gives the full variable domain: GAGVSQSPSNKVTEKGKDVELRCDPISGHTALYWYRQSLGQGLEFLIYFQGNSAPDKSGLPSDRFSAERTGGSVSTLTIQRTQQEDSAVYLCASSLAPAEGTQYFGPGTRLLVL.

This clone was observed a few times. The genes are TRBV10-3 and TRBJ1-1; D is unclear. In germline, CDR1 is ENHRY, CDR2 SYGVKD. CDR3 length equals 11 residues. Trimming took off 5 bases at V and 1 base at J, with 2 bases between the two ends. The CDR3 spells CAISQNTEAFF. CDR3 sequence (DNA): TGTGCCATCAGTCAGAACACTGAAGCTTTCTTT.